This T cell receptor beta chain was captured in a study of T cells in pancreatic ductal adenocarcinoma. Whole-study findings and limits: Tumors hold more CD45RO+ effector T cells, which may bias toward lower diversity. Blood had more productive templates and about 8-fold more unique clonotypes than tumor.

The repertoire was sequenced with immunoSEQ multiplex PCR; TCRdb's copy has only in-frame clones and lacks some. The sample lists roughly 100,000 clones, nearly 95% occurring once. Surgery without prior neoadjuvant therapy was the treatment of the selected pancreatic ductal adenocarcinoma patients. The CDR3 has 16 residues. Germline V CDR1 and CDR2: SGHRS, YFSETQ. Trimming cost V 0 bases and J 3 bases; bases outside gene matches: 8. On this clone: Its antigen remains unknown.

This clonotype was obtained from a human donor with pancreatic ductal adenocarcinoma. The V call is TRBV5-1, the J call TRBJ2-7; 8 bases are a match to TRBD2. The specimen sequenced was PBMCs. The CDR3 here is CASSLVSSGNNYEQYF. The CDR3 DNA follows: TGCGCCAGCAGCTTGGTTAGTAGCGGGAATAACTACGAGCAGTACTTC.